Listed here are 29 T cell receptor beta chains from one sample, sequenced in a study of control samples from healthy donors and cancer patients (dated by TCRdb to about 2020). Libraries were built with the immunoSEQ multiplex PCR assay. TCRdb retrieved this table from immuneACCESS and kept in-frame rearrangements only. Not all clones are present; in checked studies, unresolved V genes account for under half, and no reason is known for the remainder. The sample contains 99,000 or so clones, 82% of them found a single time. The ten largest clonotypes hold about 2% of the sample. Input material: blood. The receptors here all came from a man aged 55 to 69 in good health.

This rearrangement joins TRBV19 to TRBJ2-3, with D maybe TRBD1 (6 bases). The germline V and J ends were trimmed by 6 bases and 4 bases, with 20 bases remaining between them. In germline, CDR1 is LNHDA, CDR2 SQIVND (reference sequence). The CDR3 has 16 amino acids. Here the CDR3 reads CASRNRVMGVADTQYF. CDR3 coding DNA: TGTGCCAGTAGAAACAGGGTGATGGGAGTTGCAGATACGCAGTATTTT. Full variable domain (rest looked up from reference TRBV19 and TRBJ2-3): DGGITQSPKYLFRKEGQNVTLSCEQNLNHDAMYWYRQDPGQGLRLIYYSQIVNDFQKGDIAEGYSVSREKKESFPLTVTSAQKNPTAFYLCASRNRVMGVADTQYFGPGTRLTVL.

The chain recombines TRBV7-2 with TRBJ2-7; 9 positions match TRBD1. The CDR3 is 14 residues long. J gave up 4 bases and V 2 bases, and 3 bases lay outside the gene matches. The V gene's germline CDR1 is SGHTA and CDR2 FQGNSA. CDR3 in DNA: TGTGCCAGCAGCTTATGGGGACAGGGATACGAGCAGTACTTC. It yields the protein CASSLWGQGYEQYF.

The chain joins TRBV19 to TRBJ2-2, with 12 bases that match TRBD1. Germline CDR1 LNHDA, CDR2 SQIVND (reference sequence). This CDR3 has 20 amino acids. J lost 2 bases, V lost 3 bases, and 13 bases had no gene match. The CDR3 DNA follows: TGTGCCAGTAGTATCCAATGGGGACAGGGGGCGAGATATAACACCGGGGAGCTGTTTTTT. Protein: CASSIQWGQGARYNTGELFF.

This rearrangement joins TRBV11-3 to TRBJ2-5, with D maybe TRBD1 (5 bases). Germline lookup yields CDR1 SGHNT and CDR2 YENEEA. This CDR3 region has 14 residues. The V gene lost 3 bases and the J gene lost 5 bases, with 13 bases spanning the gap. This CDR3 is CASSLMGLRETQYF. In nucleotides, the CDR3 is TGTGCCAGCAGCTTGATGGGGCTTCGGGAGACCCAGTACTTC.

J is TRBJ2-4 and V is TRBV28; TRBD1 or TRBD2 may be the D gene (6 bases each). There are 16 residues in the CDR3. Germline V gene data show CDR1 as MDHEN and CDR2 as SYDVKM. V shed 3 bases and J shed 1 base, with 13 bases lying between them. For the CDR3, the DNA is TGTGCCAGCAGTTTGAGGGGGGCGGGGGCCAAAAACATTCAGTACTTC. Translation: CASSLRGAGAKNIQYF.

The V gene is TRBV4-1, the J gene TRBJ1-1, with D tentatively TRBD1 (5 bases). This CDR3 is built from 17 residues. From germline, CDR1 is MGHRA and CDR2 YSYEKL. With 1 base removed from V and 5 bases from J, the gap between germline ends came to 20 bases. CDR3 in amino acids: CASSQVGARKRGTEAFF. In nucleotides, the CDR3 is TGCGCCAGCAGCCAAGTCGGGGCCCGGAAGAGGGGAACTGAAGCTTTCTTT.

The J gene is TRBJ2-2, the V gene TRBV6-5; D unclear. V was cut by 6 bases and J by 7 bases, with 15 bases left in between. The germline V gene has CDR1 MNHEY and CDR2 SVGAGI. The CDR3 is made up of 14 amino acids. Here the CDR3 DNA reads TGTGCCAGCAGACCCATCGACCCCGACGGGGAGCTGTTTTTT. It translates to CASRPIDPDGELFF.

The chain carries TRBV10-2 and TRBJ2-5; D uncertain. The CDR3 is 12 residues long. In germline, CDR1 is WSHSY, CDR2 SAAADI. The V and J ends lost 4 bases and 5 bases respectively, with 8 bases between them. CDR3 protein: CASSALWETQYF. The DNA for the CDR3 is TGCGCCAGCAGTGCCTTATGGGAGACCCAGTACTTC.

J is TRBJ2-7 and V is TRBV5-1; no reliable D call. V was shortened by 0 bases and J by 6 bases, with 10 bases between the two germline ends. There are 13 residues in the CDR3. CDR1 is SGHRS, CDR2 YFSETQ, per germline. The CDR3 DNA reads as TGCGCCAGCAGCTTGGAGAACTTCCTCGAGCAGTACTTC. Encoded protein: CASSLENFLEQYF.

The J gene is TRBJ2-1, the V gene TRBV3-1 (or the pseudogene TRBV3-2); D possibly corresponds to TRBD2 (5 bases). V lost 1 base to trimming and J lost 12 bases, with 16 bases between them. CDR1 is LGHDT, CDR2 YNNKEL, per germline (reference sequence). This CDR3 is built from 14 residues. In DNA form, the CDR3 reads TGTGCCAGCAGCCAAGGCCCCGAGGGAAGAGTGCAGTTCTTC. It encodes CASSQGPEGRVQFF.

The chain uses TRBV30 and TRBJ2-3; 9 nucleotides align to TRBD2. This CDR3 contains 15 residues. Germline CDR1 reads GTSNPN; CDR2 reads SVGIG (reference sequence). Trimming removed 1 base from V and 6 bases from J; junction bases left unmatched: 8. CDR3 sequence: CAWSEGSLAGDTQYF. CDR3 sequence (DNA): TGTGCCTGGAGTGAAGGGTCCCTAGCGGGGGATACGCAGTATTTT.

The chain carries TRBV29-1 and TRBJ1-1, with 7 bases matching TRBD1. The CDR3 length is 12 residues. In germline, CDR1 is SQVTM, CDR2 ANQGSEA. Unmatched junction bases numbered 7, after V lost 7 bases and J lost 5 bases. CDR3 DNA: TGCAGCGAAAAGAAGGGGGCAACTGAAGCTTTCTTT. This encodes CSEKKGATEAFF.

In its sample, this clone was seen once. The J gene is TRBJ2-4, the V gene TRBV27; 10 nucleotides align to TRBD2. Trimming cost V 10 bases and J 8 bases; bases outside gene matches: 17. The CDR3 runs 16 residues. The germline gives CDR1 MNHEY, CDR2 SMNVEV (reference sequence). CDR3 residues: CATNPGGFSGRHIQYF. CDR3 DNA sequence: TGTGCCACCAATCCTGGGGGGTTTAGCGGGAGGCACATTCAGTACTTC.

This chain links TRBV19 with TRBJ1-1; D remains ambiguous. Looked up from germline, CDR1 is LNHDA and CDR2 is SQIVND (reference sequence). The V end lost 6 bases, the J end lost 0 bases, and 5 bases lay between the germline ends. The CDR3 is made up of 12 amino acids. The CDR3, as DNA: TGTGCCAGTAGCTATGTGAACACTGAAGCTTTCTTT. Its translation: CASSYVNTEAFF.

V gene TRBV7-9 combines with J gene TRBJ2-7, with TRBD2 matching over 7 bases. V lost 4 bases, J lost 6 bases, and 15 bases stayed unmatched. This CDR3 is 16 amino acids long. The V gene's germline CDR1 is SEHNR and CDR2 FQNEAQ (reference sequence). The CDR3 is CASSYRGEGKWSEQYF. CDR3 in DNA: TGTGCCAGCAGCTACCGGGGGGAGGGGAAGTGGTCCGAGCAGTACTTC. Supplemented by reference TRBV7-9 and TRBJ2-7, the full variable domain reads DTGVSQNPRHKITKRGQNVTFRCDPISEHNRLYWYRQTLGQGPEFLTYFQNEAQLEKSRLLSDRFSAERPKGSFSTLEIQRTEQGDSAMYLCASSYRGEGKWSEQYFGPGTRLTVT.

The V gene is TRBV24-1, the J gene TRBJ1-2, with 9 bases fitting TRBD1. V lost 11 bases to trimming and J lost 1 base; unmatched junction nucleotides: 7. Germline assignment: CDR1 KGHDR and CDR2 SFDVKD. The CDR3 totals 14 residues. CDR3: CAIWTGENNYGYTF. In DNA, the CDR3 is TGTGCCATCTGGACAGGGGAGAATAACTATGGCTACACCTTC.

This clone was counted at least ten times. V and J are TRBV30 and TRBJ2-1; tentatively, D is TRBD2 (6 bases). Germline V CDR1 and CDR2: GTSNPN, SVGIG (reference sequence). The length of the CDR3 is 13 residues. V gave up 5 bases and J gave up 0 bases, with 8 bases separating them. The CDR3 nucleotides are TGTGCCTGGCGGGGGAGCTCCTACAATGAGCAGTTCTTC. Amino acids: CAWRGSSYNEQFF.

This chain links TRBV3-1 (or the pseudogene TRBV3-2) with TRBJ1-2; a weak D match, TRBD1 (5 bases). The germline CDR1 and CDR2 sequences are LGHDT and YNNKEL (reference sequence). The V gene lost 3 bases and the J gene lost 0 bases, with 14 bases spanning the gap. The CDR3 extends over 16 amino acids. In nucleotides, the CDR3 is TGTGCCAGCAGCCAGGGAGACAGAACCCCTAACTATGGCTACACCTTC. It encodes CASSQGDRTPNYGYTF.

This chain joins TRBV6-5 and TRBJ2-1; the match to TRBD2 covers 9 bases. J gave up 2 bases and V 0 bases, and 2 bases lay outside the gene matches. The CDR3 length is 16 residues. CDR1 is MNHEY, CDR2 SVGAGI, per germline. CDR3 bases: TGTGCCAGCAGTTACTCGAGCGGGGGGCCCTACAATGAGCAGTTCTTC. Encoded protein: CASSYSSGGPYNEQFF.

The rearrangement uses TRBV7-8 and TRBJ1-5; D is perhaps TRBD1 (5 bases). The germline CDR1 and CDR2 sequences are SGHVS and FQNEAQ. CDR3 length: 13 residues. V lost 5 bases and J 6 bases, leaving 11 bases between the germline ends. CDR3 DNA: TGTGCCAGCAGCCTTAGGGACTTTCAGCCCCAGCATTTT. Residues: CASSLRDFQPQHF.

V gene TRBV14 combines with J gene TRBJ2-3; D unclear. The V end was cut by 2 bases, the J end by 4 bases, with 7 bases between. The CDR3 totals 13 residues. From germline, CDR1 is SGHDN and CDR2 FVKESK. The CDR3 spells CASSQYGSDTQYF. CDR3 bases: TGTGCCAGCAGCCAATACGGGTCAGATACGCAGTATTTT.

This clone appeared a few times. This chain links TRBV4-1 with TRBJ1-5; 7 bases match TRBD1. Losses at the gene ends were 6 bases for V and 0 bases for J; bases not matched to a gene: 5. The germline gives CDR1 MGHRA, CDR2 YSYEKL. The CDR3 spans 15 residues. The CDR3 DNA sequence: TGCGCCAGCAGGCCCGACAGGGTTAGCAATCAGCCCCAGCATTTT. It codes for CASRPDRVSNQPQHF.

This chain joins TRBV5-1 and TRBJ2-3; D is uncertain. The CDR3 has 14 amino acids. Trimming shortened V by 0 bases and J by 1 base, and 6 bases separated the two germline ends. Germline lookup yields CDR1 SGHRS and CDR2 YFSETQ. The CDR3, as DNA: TGCGCCAGCAGCTTGGCTACCCGCACAGATACGCAGTATTTT. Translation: CASSLATRTDTQYF.

CDR3 in amino acids: CASSFRTGWGEETQYF. The DNA of the CDR3 is TGTGCCAGCAGCTTTAGGACGGGTTGGGGAGAGGAGACCCAGTACTTC. The rearrangement joins TRBV5-6 to TRBJ2-5; D possibly corresponds to TRBD2 (5 bases). CDR3 length: 16 amino acids. The V and J ends lost 2 bases and 5 bases respectively, with 19 bases between them. The germline V gene encodes CDR1 SGHDT and CDR2 YYEEEE. The full variable domain, in which reference TRBV5-6 and TRBJ2-5 provide the parts outside the CDR3, is DAGVTQSPTHLIKTRGQQVTLRCSPKSGHDTVSWYQQALGQGPQFIFQYYEEEERQRGNFPDRFSGHQFPNYSSELNVNALLLGDSALYLCASSFRTGWGEETQYFGPGTRLLVL.

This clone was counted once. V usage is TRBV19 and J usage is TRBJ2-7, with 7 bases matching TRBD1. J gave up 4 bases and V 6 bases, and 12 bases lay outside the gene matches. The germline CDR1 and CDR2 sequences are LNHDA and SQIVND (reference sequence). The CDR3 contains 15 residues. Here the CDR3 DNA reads TGTGCCAGTAGCCAAGACAGGGATGGCCTGTACGAGCAGTACTTC. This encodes CASSQDRDGLYEQYF.

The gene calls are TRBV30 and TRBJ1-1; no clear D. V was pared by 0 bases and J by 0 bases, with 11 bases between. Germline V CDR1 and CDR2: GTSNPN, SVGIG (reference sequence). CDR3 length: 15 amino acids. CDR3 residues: CAWSVDTPMNTEAFF. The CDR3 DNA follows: TGTGCCTGGAGTGTAGATACACCCATGAACACTGAAGCTTTCTTT.

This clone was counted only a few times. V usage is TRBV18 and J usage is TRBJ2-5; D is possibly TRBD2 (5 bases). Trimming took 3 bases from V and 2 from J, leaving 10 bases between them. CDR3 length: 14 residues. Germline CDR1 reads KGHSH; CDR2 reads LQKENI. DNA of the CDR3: TGTGCCAGCTCACCGAGCGGAGGACAAGAGACCCAGTACTTC. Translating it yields CASSPSGGQETQYF.

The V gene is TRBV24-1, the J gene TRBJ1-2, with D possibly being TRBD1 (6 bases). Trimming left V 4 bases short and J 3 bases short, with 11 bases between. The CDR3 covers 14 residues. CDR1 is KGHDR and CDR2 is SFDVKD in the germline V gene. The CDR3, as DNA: TGTGCCACCAGTGACAACAGGGCTGACTATGGCTACACCTTC. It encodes CATSDNRADYGYTF.

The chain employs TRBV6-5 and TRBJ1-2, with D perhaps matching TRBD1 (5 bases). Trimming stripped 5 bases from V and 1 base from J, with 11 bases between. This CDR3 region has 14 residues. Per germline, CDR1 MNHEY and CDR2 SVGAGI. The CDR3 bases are TGTGCCAGCAGTCCCGACAGATATAACTATGGCTACACCTTC. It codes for CASSPDRYNYGYTF.